This T cell receptor (beta chain) was identified in a study of blood T cell repertoires in COVID-19. CDR3 length: 15 residues. V lost 2 bases to trimming and J lost 7 bases, with 17 bases between them. Germline V gene sequence: CDR1 LGHNT, CDR2 FRNRAP. The protocol was immunoSEQ multiplex PCR, while the TCRdb copy is restricted to in-frame clones and leaves out a portion. The table records hundreds of thousands of clones, approximately 86% of them present only once. The clonotype comes from a woman in her 70s with COVID-19, enrolled during active disease. The chain couples TRBV12-5 to TRBJ1-1; unclear D gene. The sample consisted of peripheral blood. The CDR3 region has the DNA TGTGCTAGTGGTTTGAATCCGGGCGGGCGGGGTGAAGCTTTCTTT. Its translation: CASGLNPGGRGEAFF.